The next 17 T cell receptor beta chains were all read from a single sample in a study of blood T cell repertoires in COVID-19. TCRdb's copy holds only in-frame clones and misses some; the assay was immunoSEQ multiplex PCR. In the table there are some 180,000 clones, approximately 84% of which are singletons. Sequencing was done on a sample of peripheral blood. The receptor set was obtained from a human donor in a cohort sampled during active COVID-19.

The chain uses TRBV13 and TRBJ1-1; D is ambiguous. This CDR3 is built from 13 residues. Trimming took 2 bases from V and 5 from J, leaving 9 bases between them. From germline, CDR1 is PRHDT and CDR2 FYEKMQ (reference sequence). The DNA of the CDR3 is TGTGCCAGCAGCTTACCGGGAGGGACTGAAGCTTTCTTT. Its protein is CASSLPGGTEAFF.

The sample holds a few counts of this clone. The chain is built from TRBV11-2 and TRBJ1-1, with D possibly being TRBD1 (6 bases). The CDR3 loop spans 15 amino acids. V was shortened by 0 bases and J by 7 bases, with 15 bases between the two germline ends. The germline CDR1 and CDR2 sequences are SGHAT and FQNNGV. CDR3 sequence reads: CASSLDLFGQREAFF. In nucleotides, the CDR3 is TGTGCCAGCAGCTTAGATCTATTCGGACAGCGTGAAGCTTTCTTT.

This clone was detected a few times. The rearrangement links TRBV11-2 to TRBJ2-7, with 8 positions matching TRBD1. V trimming: 4 bases; J trimming: 2 bases; junction bases outside the gene matches: 4. The germline V gene encodes CDR1 SGHAT and CDR2 FQNNGV. The CDR3 consists of 14 residues. The CDR3 DNA reads as TGTGCCAGCAGCTATGGACAGGGAACCTACGAGCAGTACTTC. Its protein product is CASSYGQGTYEQYF.

Concerning this clone: One junction end does not reproduce the germline sequence, and a read error may be involved. The genes are TRBV19 and TRBJ2-7; 7 nucleotides align to TRBD1. The CDR3 runs to 14 residues. Germline V gene sequence: CDR1 LNHDA, CDR2 SQIVND (reference sequence). The DNA of the CDR3 is TGTGCCAGTAGCATAGGGACAGTAGGCTACGAGCAGTACTTC. Translation gives CASSIGTVGYEQYF. The whole variable domain, remainder taken from reference TRBV19 and TRBJ2-7, is DGGITQSPKYLFRKEGQNVTLSCEQNLNHDAMYWYRQDPGQGLRLIYYSQIVNDFQKGDIAEGYSVSREKKESFPLTVTSAQKNPTAFYLCASSIGTVGYEQYFGPGTRLTVT.

The chain couples TRBV27 to TRBJ1-6, with D uncertain. Germline CDR1 and CDR2: MNHEY and SMNVEV (reference sequence). Trimming stripped 6 bases from V and 3 bases from J, with 15 bases between. This CDR3 has 16 residues. The CDR3 DNA follows: TGTGCCAGCAGGTTAAGCCTCAGGCTCTATAATTCACCCCTCCACTTT. Translated, it gives CASRLSLRLYNSPLHF.

This chain links TRBV5-1 with TRBJ2-5; D not certain. There are 14 residues in the CDR3. CDR1 and CDR2 (germline): SGHRS, YFSETQ. Trimming left V 0 bases short and J 5 bases short, with 11 bases between. For the CDR3, the DNA is TGCGCCAGCAGCTTGGCCGGGTCCGGGGAGACCCAGTACTTC. Translation: CASSLAGSGETQYF.

On this clone: This specimen includes other DNA sequences encoding the same CDR3. CDR3 nucleotides: TGTGCCAGCAGCCTAGGACAGAATTACGAGCAGTACTTC. Protein: CASSLGQNYEQYF. The V and J genes are TRBV7-6 and TRBJ2-7; D may be TRBD1 (6 bases). Trimming shortened V by 5 bases and J by 4 bases, and 12 bases separated the two germline ends. The germline V gene encodes CDR1 SGHVS and CDR2 FNYEAQ. The CDR3 runs to 13 residues.

V gene TRBV4-1 combines with J gene TRBJ1-2; maybe TRBD1 (5 bases). CDR1 is MGHRA, CDR2 YSYEKL, per germline. The CDR3 runs to 16 residues. Trimming pared 0 bases from V and 3 bases from J, leaving 14 bases between. The CDR3 coding sequence is TGCGCCAGCAGCCAAGATTTGGCCAGGGAGGACTATGGCTACACCTTC. It specifies CASSQDLAREDYGYTF.

The chain uses TRBV30 and TRBJ2-7, with 7 positions matching TRBD1. The V gene's germline CDR1 is GTSNPN and CDR2 SVGIG (reference sequence). The CDR3 is 15 residues long. V lost 0 bases to trimming and J lost 6 bases; unmatched junction nucleotides: 11. The CDR3 protein is CAWSVLRTGASEQYF. For the CDR3, the DNA is TGTGCCTGGAGTGTACTTAGGACAGGCGCCTCCGAGCAGTACTTC.

This clone showed up just once. The chain carries TRBV12-5 and TRBJ2-3; 8 bases align to TRBD2. The CDR3 is made up of 16 amino acids. Germline-derived CDR1 and CDR2 are LGHNT and FRNRAP. V gave up 0 bases and J gave up 5 bases; unmatched junction bases: 7. This CDR3 is CASGLVLSGGGDTQYF. CDR3 bases: TGTGCTAGTGGTTTGGTACTAAGCGGGGGCGGAGATACGCAGTATTTT.

This clone was counted once. The chain recombines TRBV14 with TRBJ1-2; 11 positions match TRBD1. Germline V gene data show CDR1 as SGHDN and CDR2 as FVKESK. Losses at the gene ends were 1 base for V and 7 bases for J; bases not matched to a gene: 5. The CDR3 is made up of 15 amino acids. The CDR3 is CASSQVDRGLAGYTF. CDR3 DNA sequence: TGTGCCAGCAGCCAAGTGGACAGGGGGCTCGCTGGCTACACCTTC. Variable domain in full (rest from reference TRBV14 and TRBJ1-2): EAGVTQFPSHSVIEKGQTVTLRCDPISGHDNLYWYRRVMGKEIKFLLHFVKESKQDESGMPNNRFLAERTGGTYSTLKVQPAELEDSGVYFCASSQVDRGLAGYTFGSGTRLTVV.

The V gene is TRBV25-1, the J gene TRBJ2-1; 7 bases agree with TRBD1. The V gene end was trimmed by 4 bases and the J gene end by 6 bases; junction bases not matched to a gene: 15. The CDR3 contains 17 residues. CDR1 and CDR2 from the germline V gene are MGHDK and SYGVNS. This CDR3 is CASSGWAGTADGNEQFF. DNA of the CDR3: TGTGCCAGCAGTGGATGGGCCGGGACAGCGGATGGCAATGAGCAGTTCTTC.

The rearrangement joins TRBV10-3 to TRBJ1-1, with 11 positions matching TRBD1. The CDR3 spans 13 residues. Germline CDR1 reads ENHRY; CDR2 reads SYGVKD. V gave up 8 bases and J gave up 3 bases; unmatched junction bases: 2. The CDR3 spells CAIVGQGDTEAFF. DNA of the CDR3: TGTGCCATCGTGGGACAGGGGGACACTGAAGCTTTCTTT.

CDR3 in DNA: TGTGCCAGCAGTGAGCGGGGGGGCCTGGGCAATCAGCCCCAGCATTTT. Its protein is CASSERGGLGNQPQHF. The chain links TRBV6-1 to TRBJ1-5, with D possibly TRBD1 on 6 matching bases. V was clipped by 3 bases and J by 2 bases, with 14 bases between them. Looked up from germline, CDR1 is MNHNS and CDR2 is SASEGT. This CDR3 contains 16 residues.

This clone has more than one count but fewer than ten. The genes are TRBV19 and TRBJ1-4, with D perhaps matching TRBD1 (5 bases). The germline V and J ends were trimmed by 10 bases and 14 bases, with 17 bases remaining between them. Germline assignment: CDR1 LNHDA and CDR2 SQIVND (reference sequence). The CDR3 runs 11 residues. The CDR3 nucleotides read TGTGCCACCCAGCGGGGGACGAGGCTGTTTTTT. Its protein product is CATQRGTRLFF.

The rearrangement links TRBV27 to TRBJ1-1, with D perhaps TRBD1 (5 bases). This CDR3 contains 14 residues. V gave up 7 bases and J gave up 6 bases, with 18 bases separating them. Germline V gene sequence: CDR1 MNHEY, CDR2 SMNVEV (reference sequence). Here the CDR3 reads CASTTSGGDPEAFF. CDR3 DNA sequence: TGTGCCAGCACCACGTCCGGAGGGGACCCTGAAGCTTTCTTT.

Points on this clone: At the DNA level, this CDR3 is encoded by other sequences in the same sample as well. J is TRBJ2-5 and V is TRBV5-1; D remains unclear. The germline V gene has CDR1 SGHRS and CDR2 YFSETQ. The CDR3 runs 11 residues. The V and J ends lost 4 bases and 1 base respectively, with 2 bases between them. The CDR3 loop reads CASSLQETQYF. For the CDR3, the DNA is TGCGCCAGCAGCCTCCAAGAGACCCAGTACTTC.